The following is a T cell receptor beta chain sequence with its context. The data were taken from a study of blood T cell repertoires in COVID-19. Study as a whole: Both acute and convalescent COVID-19 samples were obtained from the United States, Italy and Spain.

Ages ranged from about 18 to 89 years, with residence in approximately 23 US areas. Assignments of participants to cohorts depended upon their own reported clinical history. CDR1 and CDR2 from the germline V gene are MDHEN and SYDVKM. The CDR3 is made up of 14 amino acids. V lost 3 bases to trimming and J lost 7 bases, with 13 bases between them. Original data processing: Reference gene primer amplification gave estimated nucleated cell counts. Assay: immunoSEQ multiplex PCR; the TCRdb copy retains only in-frame clones and omits some. V, J and clone size are taken as reported in that table, and D and trimming were inferred from the DNA itself. The sample carries approximately 220,000 clones, approximately 90% recorded once.

The TCR sequence derives from a woman aged 18-29 years in a cohort exposed to, infected with or recovered from COVID-19 (not recorded which). The sample was PBMCs or T cells enriched from blood (not recorded which). The gene calls are TRBV28 and TRBJ1-5, with D possibly TRBD1 on 5 matching bases. Written as DNA, the CDR3 is TGTGCCAGCAGTTTTGGGGGGAATGGCCAGCCCCAGCATTTT. Amino acid sequence: CASSFGGNGQPQHF.